These 3 T cell receptor beta chains were all obtained from the same sample, sequenced in a study of response to subunit inactivated influenza vaccine. MiXCR, run by TCRdb on the RT-PCR reads, gives a single entry per CDR3 protein. The sample has roughly 570,000 distinct CDR3 sequences; about 14% are singletons. Sample: PBMCs from blood, taken roughly 13 days after vaccination. The receptor set was obtained from a man aged 45-60 years who received an inactivated influenza vaccine.

This clonotype was seen a handful of times. The V and J genes are TRBV3-1 and TRBJ2-5; TRBD1 agrees at 12 bases. This CDR3 has 17 amino acids. V gave up 1 base and J gave up 5 bases; unmatched junction bases: 8. Germline CDR1 LGHDT, CDR2 YNNKEL (reference sequence). CDR3 coding DNA: TGTGCCAGCAGCCAAGTTCGACGGGACAGGGGGCAGGAGACCCAGTACTTC. Its protein product is CASSQVRRDRGQETQYF.

In this sample, this clonotype turned up a few times. The chain uses TRBV20-1 and TRBJ2-3, with D possibly matching TRBD2 (6 bases). CDR3 size: 14 residues. Germline CDR1 DFQATT, CDR2 SNEGSKA (reference sequence). V was cut by 4 bases and J by 3 bases, with 14 bases left in between. Here the CDR3 reads CSATGAGTTDTQYF. The CDR3 DNA is TGCAGTGCTACGGGCGCGGGAACGACAGATACGCAGTATTTT.

This clonotype appeared a single time. The V and J genes are TRBV10-3 and TRBJ1-5, with TRBD1 as a possible D gene (5 bases). The V and J ends lost 1 base and 9 bases respectively, with 7 bases between them. Germline CDR1 ENHRY, CDR2 SYGVKD. The CDR3 runs to 12 residues. CDR3 sequence (DNA): TGTGCCATCAGTGAGTGGAGGGGGCCCCAGCATTTT. Protein product: CAISEWRGPQHF.